This T cell receptor beta chain came from a study of blood T cell repertoires in COVID-19. Study-wide context: Sites across the United States, Italy and Spain contributed samples from acute and convalescent COVID-19.

The cohort comprised adults aged roughly 18 to 90 years residing in around 25 US areas. Cohort placement rested on clinical history that participants reported themselves. Trimming removed 6 bases from V and 4 bases from J, with 10 bases in between. The CDR3 length is 12 residues. Germline loops: CDR1 KGHSH, CDR2 LQKENI. Libraries were prepared by immunoSEQ multiplex PCR; TCRdb keeps only in-frame clonotypes and omits some of them. Among a few hundred thousand clones listed, roughly 90% were seen once. The chain carries TRBV18 and TRBJ2-7; unclear D gene. The sample taken for sequencing was PBMCs or T cells enriched from blood (not recorded which). This receptor was identified in a woman in her twenties or thirties who had been exposed to COVID-19. CDR3 region: CASSKDSYEQYF. The CDR3 DNA follows: TGTGCCAGCTCCAAAGACTCTTACGAGCAGTACTTC. Looking up the rest from reference TRBV18 and TRBJ2-7 gives the full variable domain: NAGVMQNPRHLVRRRGQEARLRCSPMKGHSHVYWYRQLPEEGLKFMVYLQKENIIDESGMPKERFSAEFPKEGPSILRIQQVVRGDSAAYFCASSKDSYEQYFGPGTRLTVT.